This T cell receptor beta chain was sequenced for a study of blood T cell repertoires in COVID-19. The CDR3 runs 14 residues. With 7 bases clipped from V and 0 bases from J, the junction kept 5 bases outside the gene matches. Germline lookup yields CDR1 LNHDA and CDR2 SQIVND (reference sequence). The authors' processing: Estimates of nucleated cell counts were drawn from the amplification of reference gene primers. Data came from immunoSEQ multiplex PCR; TCRdb stores just in-frame clones and leaves some out. The V and J calls and the clone size are those of that table, but D and trimming were determined from the DNA. This table has 250,000 to 300,000 clones, approximately 86% appearing once.

This sequence originates from a woman in her 50s who had recovered from COVID-19. The sample taken for sequencing was peripheral blood. The V gene is TRBV19, the J gene TRBJ1-1; 7 bases agree with TRBD1. The CDR3 sequence is CASTTGTLNTEAFF. The CDR3 coding sequence is TGTGCCAGTACGACAGGGACCTTGAACACTGAAGCTTTCTTT. Combining the CDR3 with reference TRBV19 and TRBJ1-1 gives the whole variable domain DGGITQSPKYLFRKEGQNVTLSCEQNLNHDAMYWYRQDPGQGLRLIYYSQIVNDFQKGDIAEGYSVSREKKESFPLTVTSAQKNPTAFYLCASTTGTLNTEAFFGQGTRLTVV.